A selection of T cell receptor beta chains follows, all from one sample in a study of cytomegalovirus exposure and HLA in healthy donors. Sequenced by immunoSEQ multiplex PCR; TCRdb stores in-frame clones only, minus some. The sample has about 130,000 clones; more than 80% are singletons. The specimen was PBMCs. These receptors were obtained from a woman aged 25 to 39 in good health and CMV-seropositive. The CDR3 runs from the conserved cysteine through the conserved F or W. The D gene is left open where the match is weak. Clone sizes are given selectively: once, few, many, or a class where the clone is expanded.

NA	TRBV6-5	NA	TRBJ2-7	TGTGCCAGCAGTCGACTTTTCTACGAGCAGTACTTC	CASSRLFYEQYF
NA	TRBV5-6	NA	TRBJ2-7	TGTGCCAGCAGCCCTGCCGGGAGCTCCTCCTACGAGCAGTACTTC	CASSPAGSSSYEQYF
NA	TRBV6-4	NA	TRBJ1-2	TGTGCCAGCTACACCTCCTGTGGCTACACCTTC	CASYTSCGYTF
few	TRBV28	NA	TRBJ2-6	TGTGCCAGCAGTTTCCTGGACAGCTCTGGGGCCAACGTCCTGACTTTC	CASSFLDSSGANVLTF
NA	TRBV2	NA	TRBJ2-1	TGTGCCAGCAGTGAAAACAGCCCCTCCTACAATGAGCAGTTCTTC	CASSENSPSYNEQFF
NA	TRBV9	NA	TRBJ2-2	TGTGCCAGCAGCGTAGGAAGCGCCGGGGAGCTGTTTTTT	CASSVGSAGELFF
NA	TRBV14	NA	TRBJ1-1	TGTGCCAGCAGCCTCCTCGGGGGGGGCACTGAAGCTTTCTTT	CASSLLGGGTEAFF
NA	TRBV13	NA	TRBJ1-1	TGTGCCAGCAGCCACAGACAGGCTGAAGCTTTCTTT	CASSHRQAEAFF
NA	TRBV19	NA	TRBJ1-6	TGTGCCAGTAGTGATAGGGAGTTAAATTCACCCCTCCACTTT	CASSDRELNSPLHF
once	TRBV6-4	NA	TRBJ2-1	TGTGCCAGCAGTTCCAACGGGGACTTGCAGTTCTTC	CASSSNGDLQFF
NA	TRBV28	TRBD2	TRBJ2-2	TGTGCCAGCAGTTCGACTAGCGGGGGATCAACCGGGGAGCTGTTTTTT	CASSSTSGGSTGELFF
NA	TRBV5-1	TRBD1	TRBJ2-3	TGCGCCAGCAGCCGGACAGGGGAGAGCACAGATACGCAGTATTTT	CASSRTGESTDTQYF
NA	TRBV2	TRBD1	TRBJ2-7	TGTGCCAGCAGTGAATTGGGGAACGACAGGGGGCGAGTTGACGAGCAGTACTTC	CASSELGNDRGRVDEQYF
NA	TRBV6-5	NA	TRBJ2-5	TGTGCCAGCAGTTACTCCTCGGGACTCGGAGAGACCCAGTACTTC	CASSYSSGLGETQYF
NA	TRBV6-1	NA	TRBJ2-1	TGTGCCAGCAGTCCCACTCGCCAGGTTCCCAATGAGCAGTTCTTC	CASSPTRQVPNEQFF
NA	TRBV4-1	NA	TRBJ2-2	TGCGCCAGCAGCCAAGCCAGGGTTGACACCGGGGAGCTGTTTTTT	CASSQARVDTGELFF
NA	TRBV5-1	NA	TRBJ2-1	TGCGCCAGCAGCTTGCAGGGGCCCTACAATGAGCAGTTCTTC	CASSLQGPYNEQFF
NA	TRBV30	NA	TRBJ1-5	TGTGCCTGGAGTGTACTGGGGCCGAGCAATCAGCCCCAGCATTTT	CAWSVLGPSNQPQHF
NA	TRBV15	TRBD2	TRBJ2-1	TGTGCCACCAGCAGAGGCGGGAGGCCCTCCTACAATGAGCAGTTCTTC	CATSRGGRPSYNEQFF
NA	TRBV29-1	TRBD1	TRBJ2-2	TGCAGCGTAGGACAGGTTTTGAACACCGGGGAGCTGTTTTTT	CSVGQVLNTGELFF
few	TRBV28	NA	TRBJ1-2	TGTGCCAGCAGTTTAGTGGTCCAGGGGTCATATGGCTACACCTTC	CASSLVVQGSYGYTF
NA	TRBV13	TRBD1	TRBJ1-1	TGTGCCAGCAGCTCTGTAAACCGGGACAGCAACACTGAAGCTTTCTTT	CASSSVNRDSNTEAFF
NA	TRBV30	NA	TRBJ1-1	TGTGCCTGGACCCTTGGACACCGGAACACTGAAGCTTTCTTT	CAWTLGHRNTEAFF
NA	TRBV10-3	TRBD1	TRBJ2-2	TGTGCCATCACCGTCGACAGGGCAGGCGGGGAGCTGTTTTTT	CAITVDRAGGELFF
NA	TRBV5-4	TRBD1	TRBJ1-6	TGTGCCAGCAGCCTGGGGACAGCCTATAATTCACCCCTCCACTTT	CASSLGTAYNSPLHF
NA	TRBV5-1	TRBD2	TRBJ2-7	TGCGCCAGCAGCCTCGCGGCGGGCGGGAGTAGGGGCGAGCAGTACTTC	CASSLAAGGSRGEQYF
NA	TRBV5-1	NA	TRBJ2-5	TGCGCCAGCAGGAGAACTGCCTCGGGGGAGACCCAGTACTTC	CASRRTASGETQYF
NA	TRBV27	TRBD1	TRBJ2-7	TGTGCCAGCAGTTTTACAGGGGGTGCCTACGAGCAGTACTTC	CASSFTGGAYEQYF
NA	TRBV6-5	TRBD1	TRBJ2-7	TGTGCCAGCTGGGGACAGGGTATTGGCGAGCAGTACTTC	CASWGQGIGEQYF
NA	TRBV7-9	TRBD2	TRBJ2-2	TGTGCCAGCAGCTCGACTAGCGGGAGGAACGGGGAGCTGTTTTTT	CASSSTSGRNGELFF
NA	TRBV18	NA	TRBJ1-3	TGTGCCAGCTCACCACCTCCTACTCACTGGTCCTCTGGAAACACCATATATTTT	CASSPPPTHWSSGNTIYF
NA	TRBV11-2	NA	TRBJ2-1	TGTGCCAGCAGCCTCTTGGGTGGGGTCAGGGGTTTCTTC	CASSLLGGVRGFF
NA	TRBV5-6	NA	TRBJ2-4	TGTGCCAGCAGCTTGGCAGGGACCAAAAACATTCAGTACTTC	CASSLAGTKNIQYF
NA	TRBV28	TRBD1	TRBJ2-3	TGTGCCAGCAGTCCGTGGGACAGGGAACAAAATACGCAGTATTTT	CASSPWDREQNTQYF
once	TRBV7-9	NA	TRBJ1-4	TGTGCCAGCAGCTTAAACCAGGGATCTGAAAAACTGTTTTTT	CASSLNQGSEKLFF
NA	TRBV7-3	TRBD2	TRBJ2-7	TGTGCCAGCAGCTTTCTAGCGGGAGGGCTGTACGAGCAGTACTTC	CASSFLAGGLYEQYF
NA	TRBV6-1	TRBD1	TRBJ2-7	TGTGCGGGCAGGGGGGACAGGGGCTCCTACGAGCAGTACTTC	CAGRGDRGSYEQYF
NA	TRBV30	TRBD2	TRBJ2-5	TGTGCCTTCGAACTCCGGGGGGACCAAGAGACCCAGTACTTC	CAFELRGDQETQYF
once	TRBV5-1	TRBD2	TRBJ2-7	TGCGCCAGCAGTTGGGGACTAGCTCGGGACGAGCAGTACTTC	CASSWGLARDEQYF
NA	TRBV6-5	NA	TRBJ1-2	TGTGCCAGCAGCCTCGGGACTTTAAGTGGCTACACCTTC	CASSLGTLSGYTF
NA	TRBV27	NA	TRBJ2-6	TGTGCCAGCAGCTTACAGGCTCGGGGGGCCAACGTCCTGACTTTC	CASSLQARGANVLTF
NA	TRBV28	NA	TRBJ2-7	TGTGCCAGCGAATCCCCGGGAGAGCAGTACTTC	CASESPGEQYF
NA	TRBV27	NA	TRBJ1-5	TGTGCCAGCAGCCATGGCCTGATTCAGCCCCAGCATTTT	CASSHGLIQPQHF
few	TRBV21-1	NA	TRBJ1-1	TGTGCCAGCACCTCTAAAGGACAGAAGAACACTGAAGCTTTCTTT	CASTSKGQKNTEAFF
NA	TRBV30	NA	TRBJ2-5	TGTGCCTGGAGTCTTGTAGAGACCCAGTACTTC	CAWSLVETQYF
NA	TRBV19	NA	TRBJ1-1	TGTGCCAGTAGTATAGGTGTAGGAGGCACTGAAGCTTTCTTT	CASSIGVGGTEAFF
NA	TRBV5-4	TRBD1	TRBJ1-6	TGTGCCAGCAGCCTGCCGGGACAGGGGGGTTCACCCCTCCACTTT	CASSLPGQGGSPLHF
NA	TRBV7-9	TRBD2	TRBJ2-3	TGTTCCAGCAGCTTAGGGTCTAGCGGGAGCGGAGATACGCAGTATTTT	CSSSLGSSGSGDTQYF
once	TRBV2	NA	TRBJ2-3	TGTGCCAGCAGTGAACTAAATACGCAGTATTTT	CASSELNTQYF
NA	TRBV4-1	TRBD1	TRBJ1-6	TGCGCCAGCGGCTACCCGGGACAGGGCTCCTATAATTCACCCCTCCACTTT	CASGYPGQGSYNSPLHF
NA	TRBV7-2	NA	TRBJ2-5	TGTGCCAGCAGCTTAGGCGCGATCCAAGAGACCCAGTACTTC	CASSLGAIQETQYF
NA	TRBV6-5	NA	TRBJ1-1	TGTGCCAGCAGTTACTCGGCGGGTATGAACACTGAAGCTTTCTTT	CASSYSAGMNTEAFF